This TCR beta chain was obtained from a study of shared clonotypes between healthy human individuals. Only Caucasian adults living in Nashville, Tennessee served as donors. Unsorted samples, those not sorted, used approximately 100 million PBMCs for genomic DNA. Trimming removed 2 bases at V and 0 bases at J, with 10 bases between. The CDR3 has 16 amino acids. CDR1 and CDR2 from the germline V gene are MDHEN and SYDVKM. On ten immunoSEQ deep assay plates, unsorted PBMC DNA was sequenced. The assay was immunoSEQ multiplex PCR, and TCRdb's table has in-frame clones only and misses some. The data contain roughly 490,000 clones, 70% to 85% of them seen just once; the ten biggest clones take up 12%.

Source material: PBMCs. The V and J genes are TRBV28 and TRBJ1-4; the D is unclear. The receptor was isolated from a woman in her thirties or forties in good health. Some clones in this sample may be carry-over from other donors' samples. CDR3 nucleotide sequence: TGTGCCAGCAGTTTAGCCGGATCTTCAACTAATGAAAAACTGTTTTTT. Translating gives CASSLAGSSTNEKLFF.